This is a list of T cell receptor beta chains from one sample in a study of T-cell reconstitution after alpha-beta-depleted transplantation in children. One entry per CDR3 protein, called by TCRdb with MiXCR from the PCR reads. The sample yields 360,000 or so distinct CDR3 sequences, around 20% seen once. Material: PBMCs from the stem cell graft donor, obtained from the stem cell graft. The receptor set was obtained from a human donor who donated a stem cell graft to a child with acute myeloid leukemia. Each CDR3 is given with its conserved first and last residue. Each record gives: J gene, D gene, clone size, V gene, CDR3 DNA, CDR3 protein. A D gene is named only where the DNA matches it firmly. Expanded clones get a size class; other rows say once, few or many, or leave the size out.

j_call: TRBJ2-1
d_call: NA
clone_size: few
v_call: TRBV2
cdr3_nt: TGTGCCAGCAAGGTGGGATTTGATGAGCAGTTCTTC
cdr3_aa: CASKVGFDEQFF

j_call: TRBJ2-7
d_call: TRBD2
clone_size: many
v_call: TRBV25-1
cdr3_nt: TGTGCCAGCAGTGACCAAGGACTAGCGAACCCCTACGAGCAGTACTTC
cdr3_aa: CASSDQGLANPYEQYF

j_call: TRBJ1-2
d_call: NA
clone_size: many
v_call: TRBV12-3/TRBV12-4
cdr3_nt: TGTGCCAGCAGTCTTCGGACACTCTATGGCTACACCTTC
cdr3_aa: CASSLRTLYGYTF

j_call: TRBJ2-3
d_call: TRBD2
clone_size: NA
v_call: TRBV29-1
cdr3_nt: TGCAGCGTTCTAGCGGGGTGGGGCACAGATACGCAGTATTTT
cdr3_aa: CSVLAGWGTDTQYF

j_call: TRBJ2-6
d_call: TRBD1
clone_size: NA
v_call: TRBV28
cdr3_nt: TGTGCCAGCAGTTCTGAGACAGGGGTCTCTGGGGCCAACGTCCTGACTTTC
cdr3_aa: CASSSETGVSGANVLTF

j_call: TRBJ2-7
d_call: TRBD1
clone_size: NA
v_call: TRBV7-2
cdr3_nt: TGTGCCAGCAGCTTAGGAACAGGGGGCACCTCCTACGAGCAGTACTTC
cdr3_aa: CASSLGTGGTSYEQYF

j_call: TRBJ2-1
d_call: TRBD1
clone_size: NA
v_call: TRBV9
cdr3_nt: TGTGCCAGCGGGAGACAGGGGGCTAGCGATGAGCAGTTCTTC
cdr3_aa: CASGRQGASDEQFF

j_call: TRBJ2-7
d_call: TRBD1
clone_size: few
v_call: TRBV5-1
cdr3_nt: TGCGCCAGCAGCTTGGCCCCATGGACAGGGAAGGTCTACGAGCAGTACTTC
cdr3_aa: CASSLAPWTGKVYEQYF

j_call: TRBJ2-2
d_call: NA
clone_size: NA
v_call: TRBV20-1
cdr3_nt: TGCAGTGCTAGAGATACTAGGAGGGGCTCCGGGGAGCTGTTTTTT
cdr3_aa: CSARDTRRGSGELFF

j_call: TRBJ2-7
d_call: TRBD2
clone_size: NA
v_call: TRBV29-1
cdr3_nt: TGCAGCGTGAGGGGCGGGAGCTCCTACGAGCAGTACTTC
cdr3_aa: CSVRGGSSYEQYF

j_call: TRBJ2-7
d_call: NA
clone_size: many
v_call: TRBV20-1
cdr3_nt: TGCAGTGCCTTTAGGTCTCGGTACGAGCAGTACTTC
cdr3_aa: CSAFRSRYEQYF

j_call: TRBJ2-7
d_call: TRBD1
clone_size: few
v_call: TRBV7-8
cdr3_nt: TGTGCCAGCAGCGCCACAGGGGGATTCTACGAGCAGTACTTC
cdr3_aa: CASSATGGFYEQYF

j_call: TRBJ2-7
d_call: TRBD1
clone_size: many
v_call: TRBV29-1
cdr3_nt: TGCAGCGTTGGGGGCGGGACAGGTGGGTACGAGCAGTACTTC
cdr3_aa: CSVGGGTGGYEQYF

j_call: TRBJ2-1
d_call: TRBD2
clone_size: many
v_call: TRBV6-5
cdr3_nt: TGTGCCAGCAGCAACGTACTAGCGGCTACCTCCTACAATGAGCAGTTCTTC
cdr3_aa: CASSNVLAATSYNEQFF

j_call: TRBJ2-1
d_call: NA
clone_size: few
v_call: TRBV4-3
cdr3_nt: TGCGCCAGCAGCCAAGAACAGGTGGAGAATGAGCAGTTCTTC
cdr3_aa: CASSQEQVENEQFF

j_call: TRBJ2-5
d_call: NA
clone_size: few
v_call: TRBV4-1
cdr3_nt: TGCGCCAGCAGCTCAAGTGCGTTAGAGACCCAGTACTTC
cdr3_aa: CASSSSALETQYF

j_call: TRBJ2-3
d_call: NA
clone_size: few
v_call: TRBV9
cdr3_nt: TGTGCCAGCAGCGTAGAGGGAAGGGTTGATACGCAGTATTTT
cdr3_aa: CASSVEGRVDTQYF

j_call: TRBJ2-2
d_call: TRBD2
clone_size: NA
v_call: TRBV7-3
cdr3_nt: TGTGCCAGCAGCTCACATTCTAGCGGGCTTAACACCGGGGAGCTGTTTTTT
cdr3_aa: CASSSHSSGLNTGELFF

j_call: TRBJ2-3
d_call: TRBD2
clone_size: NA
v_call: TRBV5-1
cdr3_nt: TGCGCCAGCAGCCCGACAGGGACTAGCGGGGATACGCAGTATTTT
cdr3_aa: CASSPTGTSGDTQYF

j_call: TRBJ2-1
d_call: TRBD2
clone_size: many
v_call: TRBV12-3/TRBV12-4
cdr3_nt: TGTGCCAGCAGTTTTAGACTAGCGGGAGTGGTTGGTGAGCAGTTCTTC
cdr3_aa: CASSFRLAGVVGEQFF

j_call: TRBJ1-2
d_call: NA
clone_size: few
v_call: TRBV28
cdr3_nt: TGTGCCAGCTCAAATCTCAACTATGGCTACACCTTC
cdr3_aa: CASSNLNYGYTF

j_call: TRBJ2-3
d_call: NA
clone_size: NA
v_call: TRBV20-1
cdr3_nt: TGCAGTGCTAGAGATCCGGAGGGAGTGATGGATACGCAGTATTTT
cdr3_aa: CSARDPEGVMDTQYF

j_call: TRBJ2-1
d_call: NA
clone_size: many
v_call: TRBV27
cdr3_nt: TGTGCCAGCAGCCAGGGCCTACCCTACAATGAGCAGTTCTTC
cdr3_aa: CASSQGLPYNEQFF

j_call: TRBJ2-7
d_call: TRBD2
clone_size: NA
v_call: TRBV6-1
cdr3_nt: TGTGCCAGCAGTCCCCCTGGCGGGAGGGCCTACGAGCAGTACTTC
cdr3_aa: CASSPPGGRAYEQYF

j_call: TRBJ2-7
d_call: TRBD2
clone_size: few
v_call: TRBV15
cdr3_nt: TGTGCCACCAGCTTCCGAATCGTCAGATCCGGGACTAGCGCCTACGAGCAGTACTTC
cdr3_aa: CATSFRIVRSGTSAYEQYF

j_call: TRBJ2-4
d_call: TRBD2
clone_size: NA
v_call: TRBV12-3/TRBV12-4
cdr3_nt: TGTGCCAGCAGTCGCAGACTAGCAGACATTCAGTACTTC
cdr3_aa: CASSRRLADIQYF

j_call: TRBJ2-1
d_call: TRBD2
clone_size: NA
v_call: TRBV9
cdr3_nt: TGTGCCAGCAGCGAAGGGGCGGGACTAGGTTATGAGCAGTTCTTC
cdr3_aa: CASSEGAGLGYEQFF

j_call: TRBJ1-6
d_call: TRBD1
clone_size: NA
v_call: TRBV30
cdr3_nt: TGTGCCTGGAGCCTACAGGGGGCTTTGAATTCACCCCTCCACTTT
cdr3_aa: CAWSLQGALNSPLHF

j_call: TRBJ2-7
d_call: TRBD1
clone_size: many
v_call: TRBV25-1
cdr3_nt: TGTGCCACCCTAGGACAGGGATACGAGCAGTACTTC
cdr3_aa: CATLGQGYEQYF

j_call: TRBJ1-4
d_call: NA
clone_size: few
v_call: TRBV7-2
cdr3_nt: TGTGCCAGCAGCGCGGACATTTCTAATGAAAAACTGTTTTTT
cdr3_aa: CASSADISNEKLFF

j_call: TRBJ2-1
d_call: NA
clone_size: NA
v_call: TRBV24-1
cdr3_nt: TGTGCCACCAGTGATTTAGGGGGGACCCATGAGCAGTTCTTC
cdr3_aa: CATSDLGGTHEQFF

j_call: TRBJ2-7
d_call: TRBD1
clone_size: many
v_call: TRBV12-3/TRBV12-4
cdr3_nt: TGTGCCAGCAGGGGACAGGGATTGTCGTACGAGCAGTACTTC
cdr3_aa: CASRGQGLSYEQYF

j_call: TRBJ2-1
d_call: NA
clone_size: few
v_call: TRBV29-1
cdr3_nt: TGCAGCGTTACCACGCTGTACGGGGACAATGAGCAGTTCTTC
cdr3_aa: CSVTTLYGDNEQFF

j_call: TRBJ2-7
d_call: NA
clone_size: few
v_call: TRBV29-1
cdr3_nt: TGCAGCGTTTGGGTGGCCAGGGTGTACGAGCAGTACTTC
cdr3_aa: CSVWVARVYEQYF

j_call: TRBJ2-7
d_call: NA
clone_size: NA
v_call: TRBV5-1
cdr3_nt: TGCGCCAGCAGCAAACCGGACAGTCGGACCTACGAGCAGTACTTC
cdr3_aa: CASSKPDSRTYEQYF

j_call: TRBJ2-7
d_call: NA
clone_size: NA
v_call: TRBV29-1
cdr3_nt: TGCAGCGTTGCGGCAGGGGTGGGTTACGAGCAGTACTTC
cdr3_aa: CSVAAGVGYEQYF

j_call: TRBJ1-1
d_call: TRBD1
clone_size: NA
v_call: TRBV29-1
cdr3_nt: TGCAGCGCAGAGACAGGGTCCGAGATCACTGAAGCTTTCTTT
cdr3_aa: CSAETGSEITEAFF

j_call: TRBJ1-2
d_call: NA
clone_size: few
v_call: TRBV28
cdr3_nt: TGTGCCAGCAGTTTACCCGACAGTTTCAGTGGCTACACCTTC
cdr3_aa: CASSLPDSFSGYTF

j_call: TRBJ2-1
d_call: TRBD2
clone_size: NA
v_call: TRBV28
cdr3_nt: TGTGCCAGCAGTACCAGCGGGAGTGGGTGGAATGAGCAGTTCTTC
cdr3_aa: CASSTSGSGWNEQFF

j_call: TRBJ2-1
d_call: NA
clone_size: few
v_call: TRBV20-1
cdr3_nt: TGCAGTGCTGAGATGGCTACAACTAATGAGCAGTTCTTC
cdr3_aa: CSAEMATTNEQFF

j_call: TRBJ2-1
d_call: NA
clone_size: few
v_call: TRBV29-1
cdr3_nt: TGCAGCGTTTTTGGGGGTTTCTCCTACAATGAGCAGTTCTTC
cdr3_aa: CSVFGGFSYNEQFF

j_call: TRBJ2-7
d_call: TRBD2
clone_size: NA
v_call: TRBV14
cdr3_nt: TGTGCCAGCAGCCGCTTGACTAGCGGGAGGGGTGAGCAGTACTTC
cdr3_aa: CASSRLTSGRGEQYF